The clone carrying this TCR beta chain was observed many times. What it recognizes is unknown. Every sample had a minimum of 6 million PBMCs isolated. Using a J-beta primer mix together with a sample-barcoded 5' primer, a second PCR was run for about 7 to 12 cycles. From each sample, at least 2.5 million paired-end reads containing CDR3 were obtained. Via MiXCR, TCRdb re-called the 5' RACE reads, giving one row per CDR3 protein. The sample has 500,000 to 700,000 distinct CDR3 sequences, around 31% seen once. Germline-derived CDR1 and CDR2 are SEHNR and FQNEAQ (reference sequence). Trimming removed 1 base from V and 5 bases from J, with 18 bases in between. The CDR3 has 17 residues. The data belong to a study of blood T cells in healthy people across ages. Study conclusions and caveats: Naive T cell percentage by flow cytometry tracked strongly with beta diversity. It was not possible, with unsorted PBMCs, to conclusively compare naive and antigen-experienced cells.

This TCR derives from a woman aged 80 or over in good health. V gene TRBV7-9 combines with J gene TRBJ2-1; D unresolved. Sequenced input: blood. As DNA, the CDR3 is TGTGCCAGCAGCTTAGTCTTTAGGTCAGAAGGTAACAATGAGCAGTTCTTC. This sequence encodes CASSLVFRSEGNNEQFF.